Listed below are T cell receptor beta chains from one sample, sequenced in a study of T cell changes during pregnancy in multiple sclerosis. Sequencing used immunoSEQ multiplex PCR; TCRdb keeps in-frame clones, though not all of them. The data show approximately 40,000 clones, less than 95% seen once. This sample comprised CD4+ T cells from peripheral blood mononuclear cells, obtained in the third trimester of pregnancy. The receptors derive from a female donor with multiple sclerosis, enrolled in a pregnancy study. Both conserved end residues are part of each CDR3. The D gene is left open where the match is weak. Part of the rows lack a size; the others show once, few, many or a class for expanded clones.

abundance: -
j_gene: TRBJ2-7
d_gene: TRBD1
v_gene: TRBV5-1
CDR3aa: CASRPDRGEQYF
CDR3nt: TGCGCCAGCAGACCAGACAGGGGCGAGCAGTACTTC

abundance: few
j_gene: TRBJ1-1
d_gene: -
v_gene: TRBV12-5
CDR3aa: CASGLGLANTEAFF
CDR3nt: TGTGCTAGTGGTTTGGGTTTGGCGAACACTGAAGCTTTCTTT

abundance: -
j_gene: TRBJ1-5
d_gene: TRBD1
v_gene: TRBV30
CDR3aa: CAWEQGPNQPQHF
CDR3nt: TGTGCCTGGGAACAGGGGCCCAATCAGCCCCAGCATTTT

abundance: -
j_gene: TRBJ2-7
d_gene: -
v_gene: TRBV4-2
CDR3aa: CASSQVGAYEQYF
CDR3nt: TGTGCCAGCAGCCAAGTCGGGGCCTACGAGCAGTACTTC

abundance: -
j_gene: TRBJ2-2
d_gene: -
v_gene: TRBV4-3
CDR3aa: CASSRGTENTGELFF
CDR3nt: TGCGCCAGCAGCCGCGGGACTGAGAACACCGGGGAGCTGTTTTTT

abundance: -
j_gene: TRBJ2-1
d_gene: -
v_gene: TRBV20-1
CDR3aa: CSAQTGNEQFF
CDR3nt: TGCAGTGCACAAACAGGAAATGAGCAGTTCTTC

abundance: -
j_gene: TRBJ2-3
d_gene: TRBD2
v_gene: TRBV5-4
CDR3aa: CASSYGTSGSGGTDTQYF
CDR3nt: TGTGCCAGCAGCTACGGGACTAGCGGGAGCGGGGGCACAGATACGCAGTATTTT

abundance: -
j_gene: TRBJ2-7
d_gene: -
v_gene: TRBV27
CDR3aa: CASSLKRSSSYEQYF
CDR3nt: TGTGCCAGCTCTCTAAAGAGGTCCTCCTCCTACGAGCAGTACTTC

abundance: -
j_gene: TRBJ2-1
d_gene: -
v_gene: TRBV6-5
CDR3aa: CASSYSHGGNEQFF
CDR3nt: TGTGCCAGCAGTTACTCACACGGGGGCAATGAGCAGTTCTTC

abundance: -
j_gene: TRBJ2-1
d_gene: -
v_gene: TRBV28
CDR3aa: CASRGPGVGEQFF
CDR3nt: TGTGCCAGCAGGGGCCCAGGTGTTGGTGAGCAGTTCTTC

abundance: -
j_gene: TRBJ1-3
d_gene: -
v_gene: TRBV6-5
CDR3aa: CASRIDRFDGNTIYF
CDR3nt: TGTGCCAGCAGGATAGACAGGTTTGATGGAAACACCATATATTTT

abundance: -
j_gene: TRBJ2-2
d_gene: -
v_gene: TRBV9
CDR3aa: CASTTGPTGELFF
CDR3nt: TGTGCCAGCACGACAGGACCCACCGGGGAGCTGTTTTTT

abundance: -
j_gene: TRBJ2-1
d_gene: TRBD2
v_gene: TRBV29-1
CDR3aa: CSVERLAAGNEQFF
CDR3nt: TGCAGCGTTGAGCGACTAGCGGCGGGGAATGAGCAGTTCTTC

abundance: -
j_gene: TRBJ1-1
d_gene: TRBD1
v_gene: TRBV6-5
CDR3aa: CASSTGGTEAFF
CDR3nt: TGTGCCAGCAGTACAGGGGGGACTGAAGCTTTCTTT

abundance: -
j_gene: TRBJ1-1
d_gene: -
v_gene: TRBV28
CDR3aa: CASSPLSMNTEAFF
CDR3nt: TGTGCCAGCAGTCCTCTATCTATGAACACTGAAGCTTTCTTT

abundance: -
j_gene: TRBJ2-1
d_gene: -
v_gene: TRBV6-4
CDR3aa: CASSDIGGNEQFF
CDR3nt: TGTGCCAGCAGTGACATAGGGGGCAATGAGCAGTTCTTC

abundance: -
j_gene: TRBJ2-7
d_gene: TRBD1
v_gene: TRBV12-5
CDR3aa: CASGLTGQLYEQYF
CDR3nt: TGTGCTAGTGGTTTGACGGGACAGCTCTACGAGCAGTACTTC

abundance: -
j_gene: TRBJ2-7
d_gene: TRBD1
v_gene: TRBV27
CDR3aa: CASSFLGQGSYEQYF
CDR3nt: TGTGCCAGCAGTTTCCTTGGACAGGGTTCCTACGAGCAGTACTTC

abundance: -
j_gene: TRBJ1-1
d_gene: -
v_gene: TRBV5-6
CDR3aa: CASSLLTDHMNTEAFF
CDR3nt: TGTGCCAGCAGCTTGCTCACAGACCACATGAACACTGAAGCTTTCTTT

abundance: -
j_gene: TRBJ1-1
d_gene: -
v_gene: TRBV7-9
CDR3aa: CASSLLGENTEAFF
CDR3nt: TGTGCCAGCAGCTTACTCGGGGAGAACACTGAAGCTTTCTTT

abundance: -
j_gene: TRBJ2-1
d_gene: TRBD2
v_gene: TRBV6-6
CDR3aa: CASSLAGGPGDEQFF
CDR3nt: TGTGCCAGCAGTCTAGCGGGAGGGCCGGGGGATGAGCAGTTCTTC

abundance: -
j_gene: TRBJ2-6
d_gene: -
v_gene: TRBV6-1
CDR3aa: CASSEARASGANVLTF
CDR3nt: TGTGCCAGCAGTGAAGCCAGGGCCTCTGGGGCCAACGTCCTGACTTTC

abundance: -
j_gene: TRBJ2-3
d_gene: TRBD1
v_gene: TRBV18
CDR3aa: CASSPLGQRTDTQYF
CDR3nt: TGTGCCAGCTCACCACTGGGACAGCGCACAGATACGCAGTATTTT

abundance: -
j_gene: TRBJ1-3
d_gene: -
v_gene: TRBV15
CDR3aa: CATSRAGLVGTIYF
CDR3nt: TGTGCCACCAGCAGAGCAGGGCTGGTCGGCACCATATATTTT

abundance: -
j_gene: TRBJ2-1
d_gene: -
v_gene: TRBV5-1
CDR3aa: CASSSPSVEQFF
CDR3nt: TGCGCCAGCAGCTCGCCTAGCGTTGAGCAGTTCTTC

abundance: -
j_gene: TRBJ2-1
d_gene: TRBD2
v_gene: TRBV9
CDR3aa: CASSVGVSGSPFF
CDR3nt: TGTGCCAGCAGCGTAGGGGTTAGCGGGAGCCCGTTCTTC

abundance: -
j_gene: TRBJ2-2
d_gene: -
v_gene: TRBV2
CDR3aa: CASSRAGWNTGELFF
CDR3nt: TGTGCCAGCTCTCGGGCAGGGTGGAACACCGGGGAGCTGTTTTTT

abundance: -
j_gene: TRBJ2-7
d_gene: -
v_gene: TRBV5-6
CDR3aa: CASSLEDTLLGEQYF
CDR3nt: TGTGCCAGCAGCCTAGAGGACACCTTGTTGGGAGAGCAGTACTTC

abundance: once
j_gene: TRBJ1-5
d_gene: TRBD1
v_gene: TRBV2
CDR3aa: CASSPDRGRGQPQHF
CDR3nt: TGTGCCAGCAGCCCAGACAGGGGGAGAGGACAGCCCCAGCATTTT

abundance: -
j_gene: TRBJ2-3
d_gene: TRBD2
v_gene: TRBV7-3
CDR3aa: CASSLKLAGNSDTQYF
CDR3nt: TGTGCCAGCAGCTTAAAACTAGCGGGGAATTCAGATACGCAGTATTTT

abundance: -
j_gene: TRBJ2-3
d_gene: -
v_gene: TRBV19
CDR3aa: CATRTVPSTDTQYF
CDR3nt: TGTGCCACCAGGACAGTCCCGAGCACAGATACGCAGTATTTT

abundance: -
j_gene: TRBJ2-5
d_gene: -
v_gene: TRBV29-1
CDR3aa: CSVEDLPFGGALQETQYF
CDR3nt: TGCAGCGTTGAAGATCTTCCCTTCGGCGGTGCTCTACAAGAGACCCAGTACTTC

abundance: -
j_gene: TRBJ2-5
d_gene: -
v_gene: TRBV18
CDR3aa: CASSPVREGTQYF
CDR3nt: TGTGCCAGCTCACCAGTCAGGGAAGGGACCCAGTACTTC

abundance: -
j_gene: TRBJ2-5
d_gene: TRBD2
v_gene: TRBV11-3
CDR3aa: CASSSTPSILAGVETQYF
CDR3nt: TGTGCCAGCAGCTCCACCCCCTCGATTCTAGCGGGAGTGGAGACCCAGTACTTC

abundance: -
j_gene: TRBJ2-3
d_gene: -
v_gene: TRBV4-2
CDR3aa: CASSQASLSGAGTDTQYF
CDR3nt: TGTGCCAGCAGCCAAGCGAGCCTATCGGGAGCCGGCACAGATACGCAGTATTTT

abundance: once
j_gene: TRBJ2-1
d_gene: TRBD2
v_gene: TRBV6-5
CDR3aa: CASSVGLARNYEQFF
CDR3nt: TGTGCCAGCAGCGTGGGACTAGCGAGGAACTATGAGCAGTTCTTC

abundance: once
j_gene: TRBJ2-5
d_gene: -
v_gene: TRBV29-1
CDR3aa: CSGGGTGLTGTQYF
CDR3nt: TGCAGCGGGGGGGGGACAGGCCTAACGGGGACCCAGTACTTC

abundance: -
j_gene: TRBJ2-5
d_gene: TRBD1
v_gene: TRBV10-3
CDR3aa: CAIRPGGGGETQYF
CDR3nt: TGTGCCATTCGACCAGGGGGCGGAGGAGAGACCCAGTACTTC

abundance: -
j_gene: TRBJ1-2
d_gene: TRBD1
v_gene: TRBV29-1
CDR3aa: CSVAEGTGDGYTF
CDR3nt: TGCAGCGTTGCGGAGGGGACAGGGGATGGCTACACCTTC

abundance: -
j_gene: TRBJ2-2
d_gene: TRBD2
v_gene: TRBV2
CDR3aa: CASSTTRGGRTGELFF
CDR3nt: TGTGCCAGCAGTACCACTCGGGGGGGGCGGACCGGGGAGCTGTTTTTT

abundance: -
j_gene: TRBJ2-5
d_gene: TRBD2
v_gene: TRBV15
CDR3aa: CATSRDPGTSGREETQYF
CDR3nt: TGTGCCACCAGCAGAGATCCTGGGACTAGCGGGAGGGAAGAGACCCAGTACTTC

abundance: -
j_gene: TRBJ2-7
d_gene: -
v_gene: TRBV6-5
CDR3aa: CASSYDASSYEQYF
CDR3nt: TGTGCCAGCAGTTACGACGCTAGCTCCTACGAGCAGTACTTC

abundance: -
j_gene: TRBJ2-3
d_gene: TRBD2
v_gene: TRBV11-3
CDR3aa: CASSRGLAGLTDTQYF
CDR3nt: TGTGCCAGCAGCCGGGGACTAGCGGGGCTCACAGATACGCAGTATTTT

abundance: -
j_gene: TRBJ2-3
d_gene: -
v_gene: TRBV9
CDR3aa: CASSVADGVADTQYF
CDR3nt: TGTGCCAGCAGCGTAGCTGATGGAGTCGCAGATACGCAGTATTTT

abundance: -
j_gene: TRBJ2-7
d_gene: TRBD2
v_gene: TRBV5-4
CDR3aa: CASSLEREGYEQYF
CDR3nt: TGTGCCAGCAGCTTAGAGCGGGAGGGCTACGAGCAGTACTTC